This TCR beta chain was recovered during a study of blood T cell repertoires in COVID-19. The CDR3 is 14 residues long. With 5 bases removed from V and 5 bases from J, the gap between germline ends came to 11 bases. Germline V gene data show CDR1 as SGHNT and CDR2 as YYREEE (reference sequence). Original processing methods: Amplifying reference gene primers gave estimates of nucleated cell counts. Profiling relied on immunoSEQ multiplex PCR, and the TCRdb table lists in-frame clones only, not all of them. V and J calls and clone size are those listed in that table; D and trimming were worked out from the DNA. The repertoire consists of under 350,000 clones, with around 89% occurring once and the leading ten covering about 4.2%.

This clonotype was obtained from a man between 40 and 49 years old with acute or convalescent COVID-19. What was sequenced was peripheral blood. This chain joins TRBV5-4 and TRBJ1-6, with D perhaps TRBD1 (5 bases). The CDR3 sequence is CASRHGGNNSPLHF. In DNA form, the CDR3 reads TGTGCCAGCAGACATGGGGGGAATAATTCACCCCTCCACTTT.